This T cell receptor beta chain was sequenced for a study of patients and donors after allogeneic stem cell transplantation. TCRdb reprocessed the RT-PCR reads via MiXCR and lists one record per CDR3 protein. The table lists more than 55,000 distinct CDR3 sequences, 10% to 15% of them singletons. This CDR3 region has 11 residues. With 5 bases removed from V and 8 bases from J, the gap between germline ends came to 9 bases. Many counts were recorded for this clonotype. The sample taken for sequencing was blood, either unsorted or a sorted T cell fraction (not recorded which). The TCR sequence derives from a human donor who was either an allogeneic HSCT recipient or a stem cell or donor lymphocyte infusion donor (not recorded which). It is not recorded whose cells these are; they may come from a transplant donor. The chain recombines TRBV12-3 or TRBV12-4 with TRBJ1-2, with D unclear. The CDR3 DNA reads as TGTGCCAGCAGTCGCGGATACGGCTACACCTTC. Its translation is CASSRGYGYTF.